This entry lists 9 T cell receptor beta chains sequenced from one sample in a study of radiation and T cells in renal cell carcinoma. The time point denotes: blood 2 weeks post-SBRT. The treatment denotes: 15 Gy SBRT to primary tumor, nephrectomy 4 weeks later. The method was immunoSEQ multiplex PCR; TCRdb's version includes in-frame clones alone and lacks a portion of them. The repertoire has around 130,000 clones, roughly 91% of them found once; the top ten carry nearly 6%. The input for sequencing was blood, taken from a patient whose treatment included radiotherapy and nephrectomy. The receptors derive from a woman aged 70 to 79 with renal cell carcinoma.

The V call is TRBV27, the J call TRBJ1-5, with 10 positions matching TRBD1. The V gene's germline CDR1 is MNHEY and CDR2 SMNVEV (reference sequence). Trimming took 5 bases from V and 2 from J; bases not matched to a gene: 6. The CDR3 is made up of 16 amino acids. As DNA, the CDR3 is TGTGCCAGCAGTGCACGACAGGGGGCGGGCAATCAGCCCCAGCATTTT. The encoded protein is CASSARQGAGNQPQHF.

As DNA, the CDR3 is TGTGCCAGTAGTATCCAGCGGCCAGGAGGAGTAGCCAAAAACATTCAGTACTTC. As protein: CASSIQRPGGVAKNIQYF. The chain is built from TRBV19 and TRBJ2-4, with a tentative D call TRBD2 (5 bases). The CDR3 is 18 residues long. Looked up from germline, CDR1 is LNHDA and CDR2 is SQIVND (reference sequence). Trimming took 3 bases from V and 0 from J, leaving 18 bases between them.

The chain carries TRBV27 and TRBJ2-1, with D possibly being TRBD1 or TRBD2 (6 bases each). The CDR3 is 14 amino acids. The germline V and J ends were trimmed by 6 bases and 8 bases, with 17 bases remaining between them. Germline V gives CDR1 MNHEY, CDR2 SMNVEV (reference sequence). CDR3 in amino acids: CASRTMGGRDEQFF. The CDR3 coding sequence is TGTGCCAGCAGGACAATGGGGGGCCGGGATGAGCAGTTCTTC.

V and J are TRBV7-3 and TRBJ1-6; D uncertain. Germline V gives CDR1 SGHTA, CDR2 FQGTGA. CDR3 size: 13 residues. V shed 5 bases and J shed 13 bases, with 15 bases lying between them. DNA for the CDR3: TGTGCCAGCAGCCCCAACCAGGTGGTGCCCCTCCACTTT. It specifies CASSPNQVVPLHF.

This clone was picked up a small number of times. The chain recombines TRBV28 with TRBJ2-1, with 8 bases that match TRBD1. The germline V gene encodes CDR1 MDHEN and CDR2 SYDVKM. V gave up 4 bases and J gave up 6 bases; unmatched junction bases: 8. The CDR3 contains 15 residues. The CDR3 reads CASSSPGGKGNEQFF. DNA of the CDR3: TGTGCCAGCAGTTCACCAGGGGGCAAGGGCAATGAGCAGTTCTTC.

The rearrangement uses TRBV4-1 and TRBJ1-4; maybe TRBD1 (5 bases). V lost 0 bases and J lost 3, with 11 bases in between. The CDR3 is 16 residues long. Germline lookup yields CDR1 MGHRA and CDR2 YSYEKL. CDR3 region: CASSQDQGRANEKLFF. Here the CDR3 DNA reads TGCGCCAGCAGCCAAGATCAGGGTCGCGCTAATGAAAAACTGTTTTTT.

V gene TRBV4-3 combines with J gene TRBJ2-7; D may match TRBD1 or TRBD2 (6 bases each). Per the germline V gene, CDR1 is LGHNA and CDR2 is YSLEER. V was pared by 4 bases and J by 6 bases, with 16 bases between. The CDR3 sequence is 14 residues long. The CDR3, as DNA: TGCGCCAGCAGCCCCCTCGGGGGCGGTGCCGAGCAGTACTTC. Amino acids: CASSPLGGGAEQYF.

This chain connects TRBV5-4 to TRBJ1-1; D unclear. Between the trimmed V and J ends, which lost 2 bases and 8 bases, there was a span of 19 bases. There are 15 residues in the CDR3. CDR1 and CDR2 (germline): SGHNT, YYREEE (reference sequence). The CDR3 DNA is TGTGCCAGCAGCTTCGAGATAGGGAATGGGGAAGAAGCTTTCTTT. The encoded protein is CASSFEIGNGEEAFF. The complete variable domain, with remaining parts taken from reference TRBV5-4 and TRBJ1-1, reads ETGVTQSPTHLIKTRGQQVTLRCSSQSGHNTVSWYQQALGQGPQFIFQYYREEENGRGNFPPRFSGLQFPNYSSELNVNALELDDSALYLCASSFEIGNGEEAFFGQGTRLTVV.

CDR3 sequence reads: CASSLAGAGNSPLHF. For the CDR3, the DNA is TGCGCCAGCAGCTTGGCCGGGGCAGGGAATTCACCCCTCCACTTT. V is TRBV5-1 and J is TRBJ1-6; maybe TRBD1 (5 bases). The CDR3 has 15 amino acids. Between the trimmed V and J ends, which lost 0 bases and 7 bases, there was a span of 11 bases. Germline V gene lookup returns CDR1 SGHRS and CDR2 YFSETQ.